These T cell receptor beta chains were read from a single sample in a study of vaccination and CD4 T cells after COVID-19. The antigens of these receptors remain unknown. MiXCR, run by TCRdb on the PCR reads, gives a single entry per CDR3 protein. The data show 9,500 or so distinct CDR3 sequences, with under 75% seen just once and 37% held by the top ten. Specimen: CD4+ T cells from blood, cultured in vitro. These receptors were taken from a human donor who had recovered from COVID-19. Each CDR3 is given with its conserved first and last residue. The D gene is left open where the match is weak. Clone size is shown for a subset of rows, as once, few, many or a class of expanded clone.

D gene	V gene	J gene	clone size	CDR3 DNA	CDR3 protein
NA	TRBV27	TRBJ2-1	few	TGTGCCAGCAGTAAGGGGGGGGGTAGCTCCTACAATGAGCAGTTCTTC	CASSKGGGSSYNEQFF
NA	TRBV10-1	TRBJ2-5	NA	TGCGCCAGCAGTCGGGACTTCCAAGAGACCCAGTACTTC	CASSRDFQETQYF
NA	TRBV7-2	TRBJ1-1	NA	TGTGCCAGCAGCTCATCCCAAAGGGGTCCCGGGGCTTTCTTT	CASSSSQRGPGAFF
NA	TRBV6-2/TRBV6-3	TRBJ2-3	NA	TGTGCCAGCGCCCCAAACTCTGTTGGGCAGTATTTT	CASAPNSVGQYF
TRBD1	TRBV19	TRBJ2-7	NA	TGTGCCAGTAGTATTGGGGCGACCGGGACAGGGGGCTCCGAGCAGTACTTC	CASSIGATGTGGSEQYF
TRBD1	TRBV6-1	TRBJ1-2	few	TGTGCCAGCAGCCGGGACAGGGATAGTTCGGCTGGCTACACCTTC	CASSRDRDSSAGYTF
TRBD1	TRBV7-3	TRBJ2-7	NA	TGTGCCAGCTATCCGACCCCCGGGACAGGACCTTCCTACGAGCAGTACTTC	CASYPTPGTGPSYEQYF
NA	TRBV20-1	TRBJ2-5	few	TGCAGTGCTAGAGATCGCGACAGGCTATGGGAGACCCAGTACTTC	CSARDRDRLWETQYF
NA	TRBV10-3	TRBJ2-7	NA	TGTGCCATCAGTGAGTCCCAGGGAAGGGGAGAAAACCGTCAGTACTTC	CAISESQGRGENRQYF
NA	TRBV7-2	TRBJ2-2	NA	TGTGCCAGCAGCTTGGGGGAGACGGGGGAGCTGTTTTTT	CASSLGETGELFF
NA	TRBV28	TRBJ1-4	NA	TGTGCCAGCAGTCCCCCAAATGGGGAAAAACTGTTTTTT	CASSPPNGEKLFF
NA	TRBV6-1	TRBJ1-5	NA	TGTGCCGCCCGCGACCAGGGAAGCAATCAGCCCCAGCATTTT	CAARDQGSNQPQHF
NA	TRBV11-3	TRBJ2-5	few	TGTGCCAGCAGCTTTAGGGCGAAAGAAGAGACCCAGTACTTC	CASSFRAKEETQYF
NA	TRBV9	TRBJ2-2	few	TGTGCCAGCAGCGTCAGGGGCAGCGACGGGGAGCTGTTTTTT	CASSVRGSDGELFF
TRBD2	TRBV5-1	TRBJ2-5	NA	TGCGCCAGCAGCCCCGGACTAGCCCACGAAGCCAAGACCCAGTACTTC	CASSPGLAHEAKTQYF
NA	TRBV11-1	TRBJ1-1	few	TGTGCCAGCAGCTTCCAGGGCGTGAACACTGAAGCTTTCTTT	CASSFQGVNTEAFF
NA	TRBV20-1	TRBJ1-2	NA	TGCAGTGCTAGTTACCAGGGGAATAACTATGGCTACACCTTC	CSASYQGNNYGYTF
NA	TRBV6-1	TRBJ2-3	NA	TGTGCCAGCAGGACTTCTCGTAACCTGGGTGGAGATACGCAGTATTTT	CASRTSRNLGGDTQYF
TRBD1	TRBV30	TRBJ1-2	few	TGTGCCTGGAGTGTACTGAGGGGGCAGGGCTATGGCTACACCTTC	CAWSVLRGQGYGYTF
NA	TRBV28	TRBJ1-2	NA	TGTGCCAGCAGTTTTAGGGGGGCAAACTATGGCTACACCTTC	CASSFRGANYGYTF
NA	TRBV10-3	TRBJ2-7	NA	TGTGCCATCAGTAATTCGGACAGCACCTACGAGCAGTACTTC	CAISNSDSTYEQYF
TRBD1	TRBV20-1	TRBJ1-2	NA	TGCAGTGCTTCGGGACAGGTAGATCGTCAGTACACCTTC	CSASGQVDRQYTF
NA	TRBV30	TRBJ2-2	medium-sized	TGTGCCTGGAGTGTGGGAAACACCGGGGAGCTGTTTTTT	CAWSVGNTGELFF
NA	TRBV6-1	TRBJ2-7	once	TGTGCCAGCAGTGAAATTTCCGAGCAGTACTTC	CASSEISEQYF
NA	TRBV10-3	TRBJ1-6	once	TGTACCATCAGTGAGTCTGGGGATTCACCCCTCCACTTT	CTISESGDSPLHF
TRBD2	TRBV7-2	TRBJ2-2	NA	TGTGCCAGCAGCCCCCTCGCCCGGGGGGGCCTGTTTTTT	CASSPLARGGLFF
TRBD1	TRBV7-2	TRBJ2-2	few	TGTGCCAGCAGCCGGGGACAGGGATCCGGGGAGCTGTTTTTT	CASSRGQGSGELFF
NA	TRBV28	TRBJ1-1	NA	TGTGCCAGCAGTTGGCGAGGAAGGCCTGAAGCTTTCTTT	CASSWRGRPEAFF
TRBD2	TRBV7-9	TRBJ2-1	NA	TGTGCCAGCAGCGACAGACTACGCGGGGGGAACAATGAGCAGTTCTTC	CASSDRLRGGNNEQFF
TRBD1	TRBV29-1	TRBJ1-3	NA	TGCAGCTCACGGACAGGTGGAAACACCATATATTTT	CSSRTGGNTIYF
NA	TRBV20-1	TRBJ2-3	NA	TGCAGTGCTAGAGATCCGACCAGCCAGTTACCAGATACGCAGTATTTT	CSARDPTSQLPDTQYF
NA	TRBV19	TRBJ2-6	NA	TGTGCCAGTAGGGACGGGGGCGGCGCGGACGTCCTGACTTTC	CASRDGGGADVLTF
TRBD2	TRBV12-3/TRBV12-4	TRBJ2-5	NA	TGTGCCAGCAGTTTTGGGGGGGGAGAGACCCAGTACTTC	CASSFGGGETQYF
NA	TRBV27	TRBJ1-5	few	TGTGCCAGCAGTTTACCAGGGCCGGGCAATCAGCCCCAGCATTTT	CASSLPGPGNQPQHF
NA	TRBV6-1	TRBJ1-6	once	TGTGCCAGCAGGGCCGGGACATGGGATTCACCCCTCCACTTT	CASRAGTWDSPLHF
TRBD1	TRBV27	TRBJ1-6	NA	TGTGCCAGCAGTTTAAACCCGGGTCAGGGGGGTTCACCCCTCCACTTT	CASSLNPGQGGSPLHF
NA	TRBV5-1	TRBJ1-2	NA	TGCGCCAGCAGCTCTGGGGGGACCCCCGGAGTCGGCTACACCTTC	CASSSGGTPGVGYTF
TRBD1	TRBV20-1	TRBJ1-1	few	TGCAGTGTACGGGGGGACAGGAGGAACACTGAAGCTTTCTTT	CSVRGDRRNTEAFF
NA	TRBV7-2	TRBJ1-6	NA	TGTGCCAGCAGCTTAGTGCCGCGGGAAAATTCACCCCTCCACTTT	CASSLVPRENSPLHF
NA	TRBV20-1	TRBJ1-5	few	TGCAGTGCTAGAGATAGCCACCGCAGCAATCAGCCCCAGCATTTT	CSARDSHRSNQPQHF
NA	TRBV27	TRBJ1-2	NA	TGTGCCAGCAGCCCAAGTTTTGTGACGGGCTATGGCTACACCTTC	CASSPSFVTGYGYTF
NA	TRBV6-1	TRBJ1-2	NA	TGTGCCAGCAGGGACATGCTTCTAGATGGCTACACCTTC	CASRDMLLDGYTF
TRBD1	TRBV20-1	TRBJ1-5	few	TGCAGTGCTAGAGATATGGACAGGGCGGGCAATCAGCCCCAGCATTTT	CSARDMDRAGNQPQHF
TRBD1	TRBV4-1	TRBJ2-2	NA	TGCGCCAGCAGCCAAGTGTACAGGGGAAAGGGACACGGGGAGCTGTTTTTT	CASSQVYRGKGHGELFF
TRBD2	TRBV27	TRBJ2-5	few	TGTGCCAGCCGCGGATTAGGCGGGAGTAGGGAGACCCAGTACTTC	CASRGLGGSRETQYF
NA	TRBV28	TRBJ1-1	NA	TGTGCCAGCTTTCCCTATCCTCTCTCAGGGAACACTGAAGCTTTCTTT	CASFPYPLSGNTEAFF
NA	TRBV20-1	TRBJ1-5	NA	TGCAGTGCGTCCCCCGAGGACAGAGACAATCAGCCCCAGCATTTT	CSASPEDRDNQPQHF
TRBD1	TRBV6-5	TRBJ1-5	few	TGTGCCAGCAGTTTTGACAGGGGCCAGCCCCAGCATTTT	CASSFDRGQPQHF
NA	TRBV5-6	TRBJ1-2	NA	TGTGCCAGCAGCTATTTGGGTGACGCGGCGGGCTACACCTTC	CASSYLGDAAGYTF
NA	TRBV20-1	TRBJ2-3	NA	TGCAGTGGTTTCCGGGACGGAGGGACAGATACGCAGTATTTT	CSGFRDGGTDTQYF
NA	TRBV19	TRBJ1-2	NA	TGTGCCAGTAACCAACAAGGGCAGTATGGCTACACCTTC	CASNQQGQYGYTF
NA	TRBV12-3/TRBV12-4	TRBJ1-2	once	TGTGCCAGCAGTTTAGGGAACAACTATGGCTACACCTTC	CASSLGNNYGYTF
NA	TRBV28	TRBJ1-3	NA	TGTGCCAGCTCCCGGCCCTCTGGAAACACCATATATTTT	CASSRPSGNTIYF
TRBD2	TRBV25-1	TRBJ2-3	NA	TGTGCCAGCAGTGATAACCCACAACTAGCGGGAGGAGATACGCAGTATTTT	CASSDNPQLAGGDTQYF
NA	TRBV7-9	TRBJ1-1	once	TGTGCCAGCAGCTTAGAGCTTGCGTCTGAAGCTTTCTTT	CASSLELASEAFF